The 7 T cell receptor beta chains reported below all come from one sample, sequenced in a study of T cells in Graves' hyperthyroidism and ophthalmopathy. TCR beta CDR3 regions were amplified from RNA transcripts. Primed by the HTBI set, a first-round RT-PCR was run on the TCR CDR3. TCRdb itself ran the multiplex PCR reads through MiXCR, one entry per CDR3 protein. The profile shows a few hundred thousand distinct CDR3 sequences, roughly 25% of them singletons. The specimen sequenced was blood. All receptors derive from a man between 50 and 59 years old with Graves' hyperthyroidism.

In this sample, this clonotype turned up a few times. V gene TRBV6-5 combines with J gene TRBJ2-2; tentative D call: TRBD2 (6 bases). The CDR3 is made up of 16 amino acids. V dropped 2 bases and J dropped 0 bases, with 10 bases sitting between them. In germline, CDR1 is MNHEY, CDR2 SVGAGI. The chain's CDR3 is CASSYVAGTNTGELFF. CDR3 nucleotides: TGTGCCAGCAGTTACGTTGCGGGGACGAACACCGGGGAGCTGTTTTTT.

This clonotype was seen repeatedly, ten times or more. The chain recombines TRBV27 with TRBJ2-1; 8 bases fit TRBD1. CDR3 length equals 15 residues. V was pared by 6 bases and J by 0 bases, with 4 bases of the junction left unmatched. Germline loops: CDR1 MNHEY, CDR2 SMNVEV (reference sequence). The CDR3 region is CASSRGTGSYNEQFF. The CDR3 nucleotides are TGTGCCAGCAGCCGAGGGACAGGCTCCTACAATGAGCAGTTCTTC.

This clonotype was seen repeatedly, ten times or more. The V gene is TRBV7-9, the J gene TRBJ2-5, with TRBD1 matching 8 bases. The germline gives CDR1 SEHNR, CDR2 FQNEAQ (reference sequence). With 4 bases clipped from V and 5 bases from J, the junction kept 6 bases outside the gene matches. This CDR3 is built from 14 residues. The CDR3 nucleotides are TGTGCCAGCAGCTCCTGGGACAGGCGTGAGACCCAGTACTTC. Translated, it gives CASSSWDRRETQYF.

The rearrangement links TRBV5-1 to TRBJ2-6, with D possibly matching TRBD1 (6 bases). The CDR3 loop spans 16 amino acids. Trimming cost V 0 bases and J 2 bases, with 9 bases left between them. Germline CDR1 reads SGHRS; CDR2 reads YFSETQ. CDR3 region: CASSLVDRAGANVLTF. Here the CDR3 DNA reads TGCGCCAGCAGCTTGGTGGACAGAGCTGGGGCCAACGTCCTGACTTTC. Full variable domain (missing parts from reference TRBV5-1 and TRBJ2-6): KAGVTQTPRYLIKTRGQQVTLSCSPISGHRSVSWYQQTPGQGLQFLFEYFSETQRNKGNFPGRFSGRQFSNSRSEMNVSTLELGDSALYLCASSLVDRAGANVLTFGAGSRLTVL.

In its sample, this clonotype was seen many times. The chain carries TRBV12-3 or TRBV12-4 and TRBJ1-2; 9 positions match TRBD1. This CDR3 is 14 amino acids long. J gave up 2 bases and V 6 bases, and 4 bases lay outside the gene matches. The CDR3 DNA reads TGTGCCAGCAGCCCCGGACAGGGGAACTATGGCTACACCTTC. Translating it yields CASSPGQGNYGYTF.

As regards this clonotype: A single base separates this from a much larger clone, so it may be a read error. The rearrangement links TRBV6-1 to TRBJ2-5; 12 bases are shared with TRBD2. The CDR3 is 15 residues long. The germline gives CDR1 MNHNS, CDR2 SASEGT. The chain's CDR3 is CAGRETSGSLETQYF. In DNA, the CDR3 is TGTGCCGGCAGAGAGACTAGCGGGAGCTTGGAGACCCAGTACTTC.

This clonotype was picked up many times. This chain joins TRBV7-9 and TRBJ2-7; TRBD2 aligns across 7 bases. The CDR3 covers 14 residues. Looked up from germline, CDR1 is SEHNR and CDR2 is FQNEAQ (reference sequence). Germline trimming cut 6 bases from V and 3 bases from J; bases unmatched to any gene: 8. The CDR3 coding sequence is TGTGCCAGCAGGTGGACTAGGAAAGGCTACGAGCAGTACTTC. Its translation is CASRWTRKGYEQYF.